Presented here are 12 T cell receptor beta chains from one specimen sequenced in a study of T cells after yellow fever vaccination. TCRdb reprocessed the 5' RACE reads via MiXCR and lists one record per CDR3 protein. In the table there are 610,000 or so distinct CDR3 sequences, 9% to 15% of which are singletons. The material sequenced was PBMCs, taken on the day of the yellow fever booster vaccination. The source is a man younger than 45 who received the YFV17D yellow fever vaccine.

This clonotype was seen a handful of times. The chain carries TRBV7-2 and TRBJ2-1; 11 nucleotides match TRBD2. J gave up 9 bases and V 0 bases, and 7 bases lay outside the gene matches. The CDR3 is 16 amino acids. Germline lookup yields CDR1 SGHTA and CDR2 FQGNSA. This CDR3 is CASSLALAGGPLEQFF. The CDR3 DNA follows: TGTGCCAGCAGCTTAGCATTAGCGGGAGGGCCCCTTGAGCAGTTCTTC.

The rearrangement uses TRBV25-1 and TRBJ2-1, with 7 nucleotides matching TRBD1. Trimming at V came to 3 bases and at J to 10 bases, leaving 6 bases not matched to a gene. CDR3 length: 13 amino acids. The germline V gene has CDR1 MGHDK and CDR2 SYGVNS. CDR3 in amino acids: CASSDTTGNEQFF. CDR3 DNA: TGTGCCAGCAGTGACACGACAGGGAACGAGCAGTTCTTC.

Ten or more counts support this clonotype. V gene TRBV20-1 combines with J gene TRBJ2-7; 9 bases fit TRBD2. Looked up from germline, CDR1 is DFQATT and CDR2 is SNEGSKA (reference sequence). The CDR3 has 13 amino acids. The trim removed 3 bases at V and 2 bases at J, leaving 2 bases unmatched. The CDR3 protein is CSASASGAYEQYF. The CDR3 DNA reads TGCAGTGCTAGCGCTAGCGGGGCCTACGAGCAGTACTTC.

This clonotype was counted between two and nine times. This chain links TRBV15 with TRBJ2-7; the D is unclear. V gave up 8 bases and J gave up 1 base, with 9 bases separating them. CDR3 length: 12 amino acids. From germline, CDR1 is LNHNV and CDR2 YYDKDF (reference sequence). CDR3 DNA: TGTGCCACCGCTGGTAAATCCTACGAGCAGTACTTC. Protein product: CATAGKSYEQYF.

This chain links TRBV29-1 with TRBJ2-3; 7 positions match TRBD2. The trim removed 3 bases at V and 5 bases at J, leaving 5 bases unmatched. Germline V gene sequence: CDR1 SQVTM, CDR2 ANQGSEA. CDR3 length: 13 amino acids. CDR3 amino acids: CSVDAGERDTQYF. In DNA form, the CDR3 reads TGCAGCGTTGACGCGGGAGAGCGAGATACGCAGTATTTT.

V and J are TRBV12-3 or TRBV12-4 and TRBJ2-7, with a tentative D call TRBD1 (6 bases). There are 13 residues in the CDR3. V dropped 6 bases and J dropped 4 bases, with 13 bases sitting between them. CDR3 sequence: CASSPGQDYEQYF. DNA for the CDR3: TGTGCCAGCAGCCCGGGACAAGATTACGAGCAGTACTTC.

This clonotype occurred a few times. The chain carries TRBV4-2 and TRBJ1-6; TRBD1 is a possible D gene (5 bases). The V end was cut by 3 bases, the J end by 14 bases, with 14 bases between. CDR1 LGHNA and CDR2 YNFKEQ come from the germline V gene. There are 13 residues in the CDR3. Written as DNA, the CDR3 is TGTGCCAGCAGCCATGGGACTCCACCGACCCTCCACTTT. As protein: CASSHGTPPTLHF.

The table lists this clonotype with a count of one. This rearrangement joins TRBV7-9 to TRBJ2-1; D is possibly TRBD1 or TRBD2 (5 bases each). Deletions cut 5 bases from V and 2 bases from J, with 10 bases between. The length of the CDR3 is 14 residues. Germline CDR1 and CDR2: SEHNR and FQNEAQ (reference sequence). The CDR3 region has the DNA TGTGCCAGCAGCGCCCGAGGGGCCTACAATGAGCAGTTCTTC. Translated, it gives CASSARGAYNEQFF. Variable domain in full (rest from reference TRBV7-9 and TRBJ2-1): DTGVSQNPRHKITKRGQNVTFRCDPISEHNRLYWYRQTLGQGPEFLTYFQNEAQLEKSRLLSDRFSAERPKGSFSTLEIQRTEQGDSAMYLCASSARGAYNEQFFGPGTRLTVL.

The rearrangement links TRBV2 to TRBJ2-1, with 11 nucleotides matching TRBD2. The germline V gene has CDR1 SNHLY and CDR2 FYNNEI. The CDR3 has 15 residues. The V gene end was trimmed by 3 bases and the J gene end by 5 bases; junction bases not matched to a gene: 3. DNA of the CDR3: TGTGCCAGCAGTGACCCGGGACTAGCGGACAATGAGCAGTTCTTC. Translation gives CASSDPGLADNEQFF.

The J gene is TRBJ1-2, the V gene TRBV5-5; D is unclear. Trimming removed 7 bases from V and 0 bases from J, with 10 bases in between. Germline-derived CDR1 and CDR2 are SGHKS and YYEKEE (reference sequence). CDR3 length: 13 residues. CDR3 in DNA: TGTGCCAGCTTAAGGGAACCTAACTATGGCTACACCTTC. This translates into CASLREPNYGYTF.

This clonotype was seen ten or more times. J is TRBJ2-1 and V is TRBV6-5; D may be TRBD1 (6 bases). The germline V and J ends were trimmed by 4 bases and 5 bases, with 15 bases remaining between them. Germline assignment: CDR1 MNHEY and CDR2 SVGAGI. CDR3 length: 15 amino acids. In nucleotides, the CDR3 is TGTGCCAGCAGTTTGTCATGGGGACAAGACAATGAGCAGTTCTTC. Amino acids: CASSLSWGQDNEQFF.

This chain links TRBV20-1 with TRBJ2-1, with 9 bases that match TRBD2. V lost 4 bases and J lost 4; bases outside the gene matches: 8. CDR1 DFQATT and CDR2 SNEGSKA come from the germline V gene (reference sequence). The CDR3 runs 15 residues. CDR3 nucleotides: TGCAGTGCTACCTCGACTAGCGGAAAATACAATGAGCAGTTCTTC. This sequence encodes CSATSTSGKYNEQFF.